This TCR beta chain was identified in a study of shared clonotypes between healthy human individuals. Overall study context: The cohort comprised a couple of women and a few men. Their ages spanned 18 to 49 years. CD4 naive cells filled three plates per donor, CD4 memory three, CD8 naive two and CD8 memory one. Study results and limitations: Among non-shared clonotypes, generation probabilities were lower than among those shared by all four donors. Clonotype sharing among donors was expected to depend on sequencing depth.

Method: immunoSEQ multiplex PCR; TCRdb's copy keeps in-frame clones and lacks some. The profile shows over a million clones, about 75% of them singletons. Per the germline V gene, CDR1 is MNHNS and CDR2 is SASEGT. The length of the CDR3 is 15 residues. The ends lost 2 bases at V and 5 bases at J; junction bases unmatched: 6. As concerns this clone: Its cognate antigen is unknown.

Material for sequencing was memory CD4+ T cells sorted from blood. Subset specified: CD45RA-negative fraction. The receptor was derived from a man aged 18 to 29 in good health. The chain has TRBV6-1 and TRBJ2-5; 9 positions match TRBD2. The CDR3 nucleotides are TGTGCCAGCAGTGAATTCGCGGGAGGGGTCGAGACCCAGTACTTC. This sequence encodes CASSEFAGGVETQYF.